This T cell receptor beta chain came from a study of blood T cells in healthy people across ages. Overall study findings and caveats: As age increased, TCR beta diversity per million T cells fell in a roughly linear fashion.

The authors ran a second PCR of roughly 6 to 11 cycles using a sample-barcoded 5' primer and a J-beta primer mix. Via MiXCR, TCRdb re-called the 5' RACE reads, giving one row per CDR3 protein. The repertoire has approximately 850,000 distinct CDR3 sequences, about 42% of them found once; the top ten carry roughly 19%. Drawn from each donor were around 10 milliliters of peripheral blood. As regards this clonotype: Its antigen is not identified.

V dropped 1 base and J dropped 7 bases, with 20 bases sitting between them. The CDR3 runs 15 residues. Germline assignment: CDR1 DFQATT and CDR2 SNEGSKA (reference sequence). The sequence was obtained from a man aged 60 to 75 in good health. The sample taken for sequencing was blood. This chain joins TRBV20-1 and TRBJ2-7, with D possibly TRBD2 on 6 matching bases. CDR3 nucleotides: TGCAGTGCTAGAGTGTTCGGGACTTTGGGTAATGAGCAGTACTTC. This codes for CSARVFGTLGNEQYF.